The TCR beta chain under discussion was sequenced for a study of T-cell memory formation after mild COVID-19. TCRdb redid the calling of the 5' RACE reads with MiXCR, one entry per CDR3 protein. The sample yields about 360,000 distinct CDR3 sequences, 13% to 15% seen once. CDR3 size: 15 residues. Trimming left V 4 bases short and J 4 bases short, with 15 bases between. This clonotype has ten or more counts. Antigen specificity is unknown. Overall study findings and caveats: Largely, contracting CD4+ clones fell within CM and EM, and contracting CD8+ clones within EMRA. Some SARS-CoV-2-responding clones were already detected in memory before infection.

What was sequenced was PBMCs or a T cell subset sorted from them (not recorded which). The clonotype comes from a man younger than 35 who had mild COVID-19 (a few samples of this study predate the infection). Cell type and time point are not known. The V call is TRBV12-3 or TRBV12-4, the J call TRBJ2-3; a possible D gene is TRBD2 (5 bases). Here the CDR3 DNA reads TGTGCCAGCAGTTCATGGGAGAATCCCCCAGATACGCAGTATTTT. This sequence encodes CASSSWENPPDTQYF.